This TCR beta chain was identified during a study of radiotherapy plus CTLA-4 blockade in lung cancer. The wider study: Objective responses were recorded in about a sixth of patients, with disease control recorded in around 30%. Study-wide points: Reports state that early shifts in blood T cell clones, with interferon-beta, best predicted response.

TCRdb's table, derived via immunoSEQ multiplex PCR, lists solely in-frame clones and lacks some. The sample yields 45,000 or so clones, roughly four fifths seen once. Patients with chemo-refractory metastatic non-small-cell lung cancer received focal radiation plus CTLA-4 blockade with ipilimumab. Points on this clone: Its antigen is unidentified.

The ends were cut back, 4 bases at V and 6 bases at J, with 10 bases in the middle. CDR1 is MNHEY, CDR2 SMNVEV, per germline (reference sequence). This CDR3 contains 12 residues. The sample in question was peripheral blood, obtained from a patient treated with radiotherapy plus ipilimumab. The receptor was derived from a human donor with non-small cell lung cancer who had stable disease on radiotherapy plus ipilimumab. The chain carries TRBV27 and TRBJ2-7; perhaps TRBD1 as D (6 bases). In nucleotides, the CDR3 is TGTGCCAGCAGTTGGACAGAGGGCGAGCAGTACTTC. Amino acid sequence: CASSWTEGEQYF.